Each of the 31 T cell receptor beta chains below was sequenced from the same sample in a study of T cells in Graves' hyperthyroidism and ophthalmopathy. What was amplified from RNA transcripts were TCR beta CDR3 regions. The primer set for the first-round RT-PCR of the TCR CDR3 was HTBI. From the multiplex PCR reads, TCRdb called clonotypes with MiXCR, one entry per CDR3 protein. Here the sample spans around 620,000 distinct CDR3 sequences, approximately 44% being singletons. Sequenced sample: peripheral blood or thyroid tissue (not recorded which). Receptors were obtained from an adult woman with Graves' disease, either hyperthyroidism or ophthalmopathy (not recorded which).

V gene TRBV27 combines with J gene TRBJ2-2; 7 nucleotides match TRBD2. CDR1 and CDR2 from the germline V gene are MNHEY and SMNVEV (reference sequence). V lost 3 bases to trimming and J lost 2 bases; unmatched junction nucleotides: 6. The CDR3 consists of 16 residues. The CDR3 DNA reads as TGTGCCAGCAGTTTCCTCAGGACTAGTAACACCGGGGAGCTGTTTTTT. Translated: CASSFLRTSNTGELFF.

The chain combines TRBV5-6 with TRBJ2-7, with a weak D call TRBD2 (6 bases). The CDR3 consists of 16 residues. Trimming shortened V by 5 bases and J by 0 bases, and 18 bases separated the two germline ends. Germline V gene data show CDR1 as SGHDT and CDR2 as YYEEEE. CDR3 protein: CASSQGLLRVSYEQYF. DNA of the CDR3: TGTGCCAGCAGTCAAGGACTACTCCGTGTCTCCTACGAGCAGTACTTC.

As for this clonotype: The junction departs from the called germline gene at one end, perhaps through a read error. CDR3 in DNA: TGTGCCAGTAGTATTGGATCCCAGGGGAATTCACCCTTCCACTTT. Encoded protein: CASSIGSQGNSPFHF. The chain couples TRBV19 to TRBJ1-6, with D perhaps TRBD1 (6 bases). The CDR3 has 15 amino acids. Germline V gene sequence: CDR1 LNHDA, CDR2 SQIVND (reference sequence).

In its sample, this clonotype was seen many times. The rearrangement links TRBV6-1 to TRBJ1-5; D not resolved. Germline assignment: CDR1 MNHNS and CDR2 SASEGT. V was trimmed by 10 bases and J by 2 bases, leaving 12 bases between them. This CDR3 is built from 13 residues. This chain's CDR3 is CAIGYSGNQPQHF. In DNA form, the CDR3 reads TGTGCCATCGGATATAGCGGCAATCAGCCCCAGCATTTT.

This clonotype was seen a handful of times. The rearrangement joins TRBV25-1 to TRBJ1-2; D is undetermined. V was clipped by 6 bases and J by 6 bases, with 14 bases between them. Germline V gives CDR1 MGHDK, CDR2 SYGVNS. This CDR3 contains 13 residues. The CDR3 bases are TGTGCCAGCAGCGAGGATCAGGTTCATGGCTACACCTTC. Translation: CASSEDQVHGYTF.

This clonotype was picked up a small number of times. J is TRBJ1-5 and V is TRBV10-2; the D gene is possibly TRBD1 (5 bases). Trimming took 3 bases from V and 4 from J, leaving 10 bases between them. The CDR3 loop spans 14 amino acids. The V gene's germline CDR1 is WSHSY and CDR2 SAAADI. CDR3 loop: CASSEWGRNQPQHF. The CDR3 DNA reads as TGCGCCAGCAGTGAATGGGGCAGGAATCAGCCCCAGCATTTT.

With regard to this clonotype: Possible read error: a much larger clone is one base away. J is TRBJ2-5 and V is TRBV7-3, with D possibly matching TRBD1 (6 bases). The germline V gene encodes CDR1 SGHTA and CDR2 FQGTGA. Trimming took 5 bases from V and 3 from J, leaving 13 bases between them. CDR3 length equals 14 residues. CDR3 nucleotide sequence: TGTGCCAGCAGCCCCGGGACAAACAAAGAGACCCAGTACTTC. Amino acid sequence: CASSPGTNKETQYF.

V gene TRBV10-3 combines with J gene TRBJ2-5; the D gene is possibly TRBD1 (6 bases). The length of the CDR3 is 15 residues. Germline V gene data show CDR1 as ENHRY and CDR2 as SYGVKD. The V gene lost 2 bases and the J gene lost 5 bases, with 15 bases spanning the gap. CDR3 protein: CAISEEGVMGETQYF. Written as DNA, the CDR3 is TGTGCCATCAGTGAGGAGGGGGTGATGGGGGAGACCCAGTACTTC.

This clonotype has just a few counts. The CDR3 protein is CSASLRLAGVKYF. DNA of the CDR3: TGCAGTGCTAGTCTGCGACTAGCGGGAGTCAAGTATTTT. The chain combines TRBV20-1 with TRBJ2-3; 12 bases agree with TRBD2. This CDR3 contains 13 residues. V was clipped by 3 bases and J by 13 bases; unmatched bases: 8. Germline loops: CDR1 DFQATT, CDR2 SNEGSKA (reference sequence).

A word on this clonotype: The conserved phenylalanine or tryptophan is not found at the CDR3 terminus, so this likely reflects a read error. Because the CDR3's place on the DNA is in doubt, the DNA is left out and the CDR3 is given as listed by TCRdb. CDR3 protein: CASSFSARQNT. The genes are TRBV7-9 and TRBJ2-7. CDR1 is SEHNR, CDR2 FQNEAQ, per germline (reference sequence). Inclusive of both ends, the CDR3 amounts to 11 amino acids.

CDR3 amino acids: CASSDSTTDRGRQPQHF. CDR3 coding DNA: TGTGCCAGCAGCGACTCGACCACCGATCGGGGGCGCCAGCCCCAGCATTTT. The V call is TRBV9, the J call TRBJ1-5; D is perhaps TRBD1 (6 bases). CDR1 and CDR2 from the germline V gene are SGDLS and YYNGEE. The CDR3 sequence is 17 residues long. V was pared by 3 bases and J by 7 bases, with 23 bases between.

The V gene is TRBV15, the J gene TRBJ1-1; D ambiguous. This CDR3 has 14 amino acids. CDR1 and CDR2 from the germline V gene are LNHNV and YYDKDF (reference sequence). The V end lost 1 base, the J end lost 1 base, and 7 bases lay between the germline ends. CDR3 nucleotides: TGTGCCACCAGCAGAGCGGGGAAGAACACTGAAGCTTTCTTT. Amino acid sequence: CATSRAGKNTEAFF. The full variable domain, in which reference TRBV15 and TRBJ1-1 provide the parts outside the CDR3, is DAMVIQNPRYQVTQFGKPVTLSCSQTLNHNVMYWYQQKSSQAPKLLFHYYDKDFNNEADTPDNFQSRRPNTSFCFLDIRSPGLGDTAMYLCATSRAGKNTEAFFGQGTRLTVV.

This clonotype showed up many times. V is TRBV5-6 and J is TRBJ1-4; D call uncertain. CDR3 length: 14 residues. Germline V gene data show CDR1 as SGHDT and CDR2 as YYEEEE. Trimming cost V 5 bases and J 5 bases, with 13 bases left between them. The CDR3 DNA reads as TGTGCCAGCAGAAGAACGGGGTACAATGAAAAACTGTTTTTT. This translates into CASRRTGYNEKLFF.

In this sample, this clonotype turned up many times. The chain's CDR3 is CASSMRGVTYEQYF. CDR3 nucleotide sequence: TGTGCCAGTAGTATGAGGGGGGTCACCTACGAGCAGTACTTC. The genes are TRBV19 and TRBJ2-7; D assignment may be TRBD1 or TRBD2 (6 bases each). CDR3 length: 14 residues. Germline CDR1 and CDR2: LNHDA and SQIVND (reference sequence). Trimming removed 3 bases from V and 2 bases from J, with 11 bases in between.

This clonotype was seen many times. The V call is TRBV5-1, the J call TRBJ2-5, with 7 positions matching TRBD2. J lost 3 bases, V lost 3 bases, and 5 bases had no gene match. Germline assignment: CDR1 SGHRS and CDR2 YFSETQ. The CDR3 is 14 residues long. The CDR3 region has the DNA TGCGCCAGCAGCTCCGCCGCGGGGGAAGAGACCCAGTACTTC. It is translated as CASSSAAGEETQYF.

V usage is TRBV29-1 and J usage is TRBJ1-1; 9 bases align to TRBD1. With V trimmed by 6 bases and J by 6 bases, 8 bases remained unmatched. The CDR3 totals 13 residues. The germline gives CDR1 SQVTM, CDR2 ANQGSEA. The chain's CDR3 is CSVAGTGSAEAFF. The CDR3, as DNA: TGCAGCGTGGCCGGGACAGGGTCCGCTGAAGCTTTCTTT. Looking up the rest from reference TRBV29-1 and TRBJ1-1 gives the full variable domain: SAVISQKPSRDICQRGTSLTIQCQVDSQVTMMFWYRQQPGQSLTLIATANQGSEATYESGFVIDKFPISRPNLTFSTLTVSNMSPEDSSIYLCSVAGTGSAEAFFGQGTRLTVV.

The V call is TRBV19, the J call TRBJ1-1; the D gene is possibly TRBD1 (6 bases). The CDR3 sequence is 14 residues long. Germline V gives CDR1 LNHDA, CDR2 SQIVND (reference sequence). V lost 6 bases, J lost 7 bases, and 18 bases lay in between. DNA for the CDR3: TGTGCCAGTAGGGAGACAGGACCGACATTTGAAGCTTTCTTT. This encodes CASRETGPTFEAFF.

The chain joins TRBV28 to TRBJ2-2; D is unresolved. CDR1 MDHEN and CDR2 SYDVKM come from the germline V gene. The ends were cut back, 7 bases at V and 8 bases at J, with 23 bases in the middle. This CDR3 comprises 16 residues. CDR3 sequence (DNA): TGTGCCAGCACGCTGGTGGCGGAAGTGGATGTAGGGGAGCTGTTTTTT. Translating gives CASTLVAEVDVGELFF.

This clonotype occurred many times. The chain combines TRBV10-3 with TRBJ2-5; 9 bases map to TRBD1. Unmatched junction bases numbered 6, after V lost 5 bases and J lost 5 bases. Looked up from germline, CDR1 is ENHRY and CDR2 is SYGVKD. The length of the CDR3 is 14 residues. This CDR3 is CAISTGGGLETQYF. Here the CDR3 DNA reads TGTGCCATCAGTACAGGGGGCGGCTTGGAGACCCAGTACTTC.

At least ten counts were recorded for this clonotype. The chain has TRBV20-1 and TRBJ1-6; possible D gene TRBD1, 6 bases. Germline lookup yields CDR1 DFQATT and CDR2 SNEGSKA (reference sequence). CDR3 length: 17 amino acids. V dropped 3 bases and J dropped 8 bases, with 23 bases sitting between them. The CDR3 DNA reads TGCAGTGCTAGCACTAGTCAGGGGCGCATCTCGCATTCACCCCTCCACTTT. It translates to CSASTSQGRISHSPLHF.

This clonotype has ten or more counts. The gene calls are TRBV2 and TRBJ1-5; weak D call: TRBD1 (5 bases). Deletions cut 4 bases from V and 4 bases from J, with 14 bases between. Per germline, CDR1 SNHLY and CDR2 FYNNEI. The CDR3 runs 15 residues. The CDR3 is CASSVGQGPNQPQHF. The CDR3 coding sequence is TGTGCCAGCAGTGTCGGGCAGGGACCAAATCAGCCCCAGCATTTT.

V is TRBV11-2 and J is TRBJ2-7; the D is unclear. Trimming took off 5 bases at V and 5 bases at J, with 13 bases between the two ends. CDR3 length equals 13 residues. Germline loops: CDR1 SGHAT, CDR2 FQNNGV. The CDR3 reads CASSGEVLHEQYF. The CDR3 DNA sequence: TGTGCCAGCAGCGGAGAGGTCCTCCACGAGCAGTACTTC.

The chain has TRBV14 and TRBJ2-7; 8 bases line up with TRBD1. Trimming cost V 5 bases and J 7 bases; bases outside gene matches: 4. Germline V gene data show CDR1 as SGHDN and CDR2 as FVKESK. This CDR3 comprises 12 residues. The DNA of the CDR3 is TGTGCCAGCAGCAATCGGGACAGGGAGCAGTACTTC. It translates to CASSNRDREQYF.

The V gene is TRBV13, the J gene TRBJ2-3; the match to TRBD2 covers 10 bases. CDR3 length: 13 residues. Germline loops: CDR1 PRHDT, CDR2 FYEKMQ (reference sequence). The V segment lost 4 bases and the J segment 6 bases; nucleotides outside the gene matches: 1. As DNA, the CDR3 is TGTGCCAGCAGCTCTAGCGGGAGCGATACGCAGTATTTT. Amino acids: CASSSSGSDTQYF. The full variable domain, with the rest looked up from reference TRBV13 and TRBJ2-3, is AAGVIQSPRHLIKEKRETATLKCYPIPRHDTVYWYQQGPGQDPQFLISFYEKMQSDKGSIPDRFSAQQFSDYHSELNMSSLELGDSALYFCASSSSGSDTQYFGPGTRLTVL.

The chain recombines TRBV10-3 with TRBJ1-4, with 7 bases that match TRBD1. The V gene's germline CDR1 is ENHRY and CDR2 SYGVKD. V shed 9 bases and J 8 bases; nucleotides not matched to a gene: 12. CDR3 length: 14 residues. DNA for the CDR3: TGTGCCATTGCCAACAGGGGAGTGGAGGAAAAACTGTTTTTT. Protein sequence: CAIANRGVEEKLFF.

This clonotype was seen at least ten times. The J gene is TRBJ2-7, the V gene TRBV5-1, with D unclear. CDR1 is SGHRS and CDR2 is YFSETQ in the germline V gene. The CDR3 has 14 amino acids. V was clipped by 0 bases and J by 7 bases, with 14 bases between them. The CDR3 bases are TGCGCCAGCAGCTTGGGGGTGAGTCTAAGTGAGCAGTACTTC. Amino acid sequence: CASSLGVSLSEQYF. The whole variable domain, filled in from reference TRBV5-1 and TRBJ2-7, reads KAGVTQTPRYLIKTRGQQVTLSCSPISGHRSVSWYQQTPGQGLQFLFEYFSETQRNKGNFPGRFSGRQFSNSRSEMNVSTLELGDSALYLCASSLGVSLSEQYFGPGTRLTVT.

The rearrangement joins TRBV2 to TRBJ1-2; 11 bases align to TRBD1. CDR1 and CDR2 (germline): SNHLY, FYNNEI. The CDR3 loop spans 15 amino acids. V lost 5 bases to trimming and J lost 6 bases; unmatched junction nucleotides: 8. The CDR3 sequence is CASSPFRTGGDGYTF. As DNA, the CDR3 is TGTGCCAGCAGTCCCTTCCGGACAGGGGGCGATGGCTACACCTTC.

The chain carries TRBV13 and TRBJ2-2; no firm D call. Germline lookup yields CDR1 PRHDT and CDR2 FYEKMQ (reference sequence). The CDR3 runs to 12 residues. The germline V and J ends were trimmed by 8 bases and 6 bases, with 10 bases remaining between them. In DNA form, the CDR3 reads TGTGCCAGCTTTGGCACAGCCGGGGAGCTGTTTTTT. Encoded protein: CASFGTAGELFF.

This clonotype was seen repeatedly, ten times or more. The chain links TRBV7-3 to TRBJ2-2, with 9 bases identical to TRBD1. Trimming removed 0 bases from V and 7 bases from J; junction bases left unmatched: 6. This CDR3 is built from 16 residues. Germline V gene sequence: CDR1 SGHTA, CDR2 FQGTGA. CDR3 amino acids: CASSLTPGQGFGELFF. CDR3 DNA: TGTGCCAGCAGCTTAACACCAGGACAGGGGTTCGGGGAGCTGTTTTTT. The full variable domain, completed using reference TRBV7-3 and TRBJ2-2, is GAGVSQTPSNKVTEKGKYVELRCDPISGHTALYWYRQSLGQGPEFLIYFQGTGAADDSGLPNDRFFAVRPEGSVSTLKIQRTERGDSAVYLCASSLTPGQGFGELFFGEGSRLTVL.

Of note for this clonotype: One end of the junction varies from germline; a read error may be responsible. The chain is built from TRBV5-1 and TRBJ2-7; D unresolved. Germline lookup yields CDR1 SGHRS and CDR2 YFSETQ. CDR3 size: 14 residues. As DNA, the CDR3 is TGTGCCAGCAGCTTGGCCTCTACCTCCTACGAGCAGTACTTC. This translates into CASSLASTSYEQYF.

This clonotype was detected many times. CDR3 loop: CAISVGNYGYTF. CDR3 coding DNA: TGTGCCATCAGTGTTGGGAACTATGGCTACACCTTC. The chain combines TRBV10-3 with TRBJ1-2, with D hard to call. The V gene lost 4 bases and the J gene lost 2 bases, with 5 bases spanning the gap. This CDR3 is 12 amino acids long. CDR1 is ENHRY and CDR2 is SYGVKD in the germline V gene.